The next 10 T cell receptor beta chains were all read from a single sample in a study of T cell responses to AZD1222 COVID-19 vaccine. Clones were read by immunoSEQ multiplex PCR, and TCRdb kept only the in-frame ones, dropping some. This sample has approximately 190,000 clones, with 85% to 95% found just once. Sequenced here: peripheral blood, sampled 28 days after the second AZD1222 dose. Receptors were obtained from an adult who received the AZD1222 COVID-19 vaccine.

J is TRBJ1-2 and V is TRBV7-9; D remains unclear. V was shortened by 0 bases and J by 7 bases, with 6 bases between the two germline ends. This CDR3 contains 12 residues. Germline CDR1 reads SEHNR; CDR2 reads FQNEAQ (reference sequence). In DNA form, the CDR3 reads TGTGCCAGCAGCTTAGCAGGTGGTGGCTACACCTTC. Translation: CASSLAGGGYTF.

CDR3 DNA sequence: TGTGCCAGCTCACCAGAGGGACAAAGCAATCAGCCCCAGCATTTT. Amino acids: CASSPEGQSNQPQHF. This chain joins TRBV18 and TRBJ1-5, with a possible D match to TRBD1 (6 bases). Per germline, CDR1 KGHSH and CDR2 LQKENI. The CDR3 extends over 15 amino acids. V lost 2 bases and J 1 base, leaving 9 bases between the germline ends.

This chain uses TRBV7-9 with TRBJ1-6; a possible D gene is TRBD1 (5 bases). The V and J ends lost 0 bases and 7 bases respectively, with 10 bases between them. This CDR3 is built from 15 residues. In germline, CDR1 is SEHNR, CDR2 FQNEAQ (reference sequence). The CDR3 is CASSLARGRNSPLHF. The CDR3 DNA sequence: TGTGCCAGCAGCTTAGCTAGGGGCAGAAATTCACCCCTCCACTTT.

The rearrangement joins TRBV7-9 to TRBJ2-3, with D perhaps TRBD1 or TRBD2 (5 bases each). This CDR3 has 14 residues. The germline V gene encodes CDR1 SEHNR and CDR2 FQNEAQ (reference sequence). V gave up 4 bases and J gave up 10 bases, with 18 bases separating them. The CDR3 sequence is CASSSPGTGRAQYF. The DNA of the CDR3 is TGTGCCAGCAGCTCACCCGGGACCGGCCGTGCGCAGTATTTT.

V and J are TRBV3-1 (or the pseudogene TRBV3-2) and TRBJ2-3, with TRBD2 matching 9 bases. This CDR3 is built from 14 residues. Losses at the gene ends were 5 bases for V and 2 bases for J; bases not matched to a gene: 2. Germline CDR1 and CDR2: LGHDT and YNNKEL (reference sequence). This chain's CDR3 is CASSASGATDTQYF. CDR3 coding DNA: TGTGCCAGCAGCGCTAGCGGGGCCACAGATACGCAGTATTTT.

The genes are TRBV11-2 and TRBJ1-3; D is uncertain. This CDR3 spans 16 amino acids. Germline CDR1 and CDR2: SGHAT and FQNNGV. Trimming pared 2 bases from V and 0 bases from J, leaving 11 bases between. CDR3 nucleotides: TGTGCCAGCAGCTTAAAGGGCAGAAGCTCTGGAAACACCATATATTTT. As protein: CASSLKGRSSGNTIYF.

The V gene is TRBV5-1, the J gene TRBJ1-2; a weak D match, TRBD1 (6 bases). The ends were cut back, 0 bases at V and 4 bases at J, with 22 bases in the middle. The CDR3 runs to 18 residues. Germline assignment: CDR1 SGHRS and CDR2 YFSETQ. The CDR3 nucleotides are TGCGCCAGCAGCTTGGCCGGGGGAACAGGGTGGAGTAGCTATGGCTACACCTTC. This translates into CASSLAGGTGWSSYGYTF.

The rearrangement joins TRBV7-9 to TRBJ1-4; D gene ambiguous. Looked up from germline, CDR1 is SEHNR and CDR2 is FQNEAQ (reference sequence). Trimming removed 2 bases at V and 7 bases at J, with 11 bases between. CDR3 size: 14 residues. The CDR3 region is CASSLWQEGEKLFF. CDR3 sequence (DNA): TGTGCCAGCAGCTTATGGCAGGAAGGTGAAAAACTGTTTTTT.

CDR3 loop: CASSPLGDTEAFF. The CDR3 DNA is TGTGCCAGCAGCCCCTTGGGGGACACTGAAGCTTTCTTT. This rearrangement joins TRBV7-9 to TRBJ1-1; D may be TRBD1 (5 bases). This CDR3 is built from 13 residues. Germline V gene sequence: CDR1 SEHNR, CDR2 FQNEAQ (reference sequence). V lost 5 bases to trimming and J lost 3 bases, with 10 bases between them.

CDR3 in amino acids: CASSLSLYPNYEQYF. The CDR3 DNA reads TGTGCCAGCAGCTTGTCCCTTTACCCAAACTACGAGCAGTACTTC. The chain recombines TRBV5-6 with TRBJ2-7; unclear D gene. The germline V gene has CDR1 SGHDT and CDR2 YYEEEE. V lost 1 base, J lost 3 bases, and 14 bases lay in between. The CDR3 is 15 residues long.